Detailed here is one TCR beta chain. The CDR3 contains 14 residues. The germline V gene encodes CDR1 MNHNS and CDR2 SASEGT. The V and J ends lost 7 bases and 9 bases, in that order; junction bases with no gene match: 7. This specimen belongs to a study of blood T cell repertoires in COVID-19. Study-level information: Acute and convalescent COVID-19 samples came from the United States, Italy and Spain. T cells, B-cell-depleted T cells, or PBMCs supplied cDNA or gDNA.

In the original analysis: The assay estimated nucleated cells by amplifying reference gene primers. The data were produced by immunoSEQ multiplex PCR, yet TCRdb's version contains in-frame clones alone and is incomplete. V, J and clone size are taken as reported in that table, and D and trimming were inferred from the DNA itself. Of about 80,000 clones in the sample, approximately 88% were seen once. The sample taken for sequencing was peripheral blood. This TCR was sampled from a woman aged 80 or over with acute or convalescent COVID-19. This chain links TRBV6-1 with TRBJ1-6, with 9 bases matching TRBD1. The CDR3, as DNA: TGTGCCAGCAATAAGGGACAGGGAGGTTCACCCCTCCACTTT. It is translated as CASNKGQGGSPLHF.